This paragraph covers one T cell receptor beta chain sequence. What it binds is not known. Naive CD8 cells, CD45RO-negative and positively selected for CCR7, excluded terminally differentiated effector memory CD45RA+ cells. The junction had 10 bases not matched to a gene; V was cut back by 0 bases and J by 0 bases. Germline assignment: CDR1 SEHNR and CDR2 FQNEAQ (reference sequence). The CDR3 extends over 18 amino acids. The data belong to a study of shared clonotypes between healthy human individuals. Study-level results: When compared with the clonotypes that were shared by all four sorted-subset donors, the non-shared clonotypes turned out to have lower generation probabilities. Sequencing depth was expected to influence donor clonotype sharing.

Deep-level running was used for the assay. Libraries were prepared by immunoSEQ multiplex PCR; TCRdb keeps only in-frame clonotypes and omits some of them. The table records approximately 2,200,000 clones, approximately 94% of them present only once. The rearrangement joins TRBV7-9 to TRBJ1-2, with 7 bases that match TRBD1. Sequenced: naive CD8+ T cells from PBMCs. The clonotype originates from a man aged 18-30 years in good health. Some clones in this sample may be carry-over from other donors' samples. The CDR3 reads CASSLAVVGQKTNYGYTF. The CDR3 DNA reads as TGTGCCAGCAGCTTAGCGGTCGTGGGACAGAAAACTAACTATGGCTACACCTTC.